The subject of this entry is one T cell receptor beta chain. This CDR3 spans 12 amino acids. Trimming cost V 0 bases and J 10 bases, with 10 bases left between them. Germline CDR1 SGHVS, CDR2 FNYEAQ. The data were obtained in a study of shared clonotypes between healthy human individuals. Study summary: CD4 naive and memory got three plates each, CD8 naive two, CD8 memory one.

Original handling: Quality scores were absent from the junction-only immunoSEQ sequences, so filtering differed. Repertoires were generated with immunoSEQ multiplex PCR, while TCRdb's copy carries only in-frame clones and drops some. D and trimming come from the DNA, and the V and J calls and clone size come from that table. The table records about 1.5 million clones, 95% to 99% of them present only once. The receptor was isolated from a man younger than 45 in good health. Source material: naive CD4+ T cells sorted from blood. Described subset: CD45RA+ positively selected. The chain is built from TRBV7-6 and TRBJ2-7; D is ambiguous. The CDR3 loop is CASSLASGSQYF. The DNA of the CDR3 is TGTGCCAGCAGCTTAGCCTCGGGTAGTCAGTACTTC.